The present TCR beta chain was sequenced within a study of blood T cell repertoires in COVID-19. V was shortened by 4 bases and J by 0 bases, with 8 bases between the two germline ends. Germline V gene lookup returns CDR1 MNHEY and CDR2 SMNVEV (reference sequence). The CDR3 length is 14 residues. Authors' methods: Estimated nucleated cell counts came from reference gene primer amplification. Here immunoSEQ multiplex PCR was the method, and the copy in TCRdb shows in-frame clones only, minus some. That table supplies the V and J calls and clone size; D and trimming were determined from the DNA. The top ten hold around 2.7% of the sample, which has 200,000 to 250,000 clones, around 81% seen once.

V and J are TRBV27 and TRBJ2-3, with D uncertain. This TCR came from a woman aged 30 to 39 who had recovered from COVID-19. The source material was peripheral blood. In DNA, the CDR3 is TGTGCCAGCAGTTGGGCCTCTAGCACAGATACGCAGTATTTT. This encodes CASSWASSTDTQYF.